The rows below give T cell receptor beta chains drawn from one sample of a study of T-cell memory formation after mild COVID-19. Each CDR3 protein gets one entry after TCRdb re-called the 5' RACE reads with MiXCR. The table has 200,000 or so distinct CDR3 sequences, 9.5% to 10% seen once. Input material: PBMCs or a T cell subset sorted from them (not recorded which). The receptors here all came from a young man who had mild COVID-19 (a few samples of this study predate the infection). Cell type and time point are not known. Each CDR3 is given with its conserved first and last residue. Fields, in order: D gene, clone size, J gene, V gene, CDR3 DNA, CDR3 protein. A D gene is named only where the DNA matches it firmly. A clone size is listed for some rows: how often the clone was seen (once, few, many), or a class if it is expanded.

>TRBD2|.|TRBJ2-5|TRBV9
TGTGCCAGCAGCGTAGGCGGCGGGGGAGGTGAGGAGACCCAGTACTTC
CASSVGGGGGEETQYF
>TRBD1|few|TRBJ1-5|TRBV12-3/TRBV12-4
TGTGCCAGCAGTTCGGGACAGGGCGACAATCAGCCCCAGCATTTT
CASSSGQGDNQPQHF
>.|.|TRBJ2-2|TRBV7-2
TGTGCCAGCAGTCCCCGGGTGACACCCGGGGAGCTGTTTTTT
CASSPRVTPGELFF
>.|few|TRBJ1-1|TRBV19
TGTGCCAGTAGTGATCTACAGCGGTACACTGAAGCTTTCTTT
CASSDLQRYTEAFF
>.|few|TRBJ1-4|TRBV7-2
TGTGCCAGCAGTTCAGGGGCTGCAGGAGAAAAACTGTTTTTT
CASSSGAAGEKLFF
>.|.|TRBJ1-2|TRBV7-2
TGTGCCAGCAGCTTAGCAGGGGAAAGCGGCTACACCTTC
CASSLAGESGYTF
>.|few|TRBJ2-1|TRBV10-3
TGTGCCATCGGTCCCTCCGGGACCTCGCAGTTCTTC
CAIGPSGTSQFF
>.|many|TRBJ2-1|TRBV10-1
TGCGCCAGCAGTGAGTCTAGGCAGGAGACCTCCTACAATGAGCAGTTCTTC
CASSESRQETSYNEQFF
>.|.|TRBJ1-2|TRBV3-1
TGTGCCAGCAGCCAAACAACAGGGAGCGGCTACACCTTC
CASSQTTGSGYTF
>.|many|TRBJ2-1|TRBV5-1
TGCGCCAGCAGCTTGGGGTGGGGGAACTCCTACAATGAGCAGTTCTTC
CASSLGWGNSYNEQFF
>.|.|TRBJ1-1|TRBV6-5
TGTGCCAGCAGTGTCAGCCCGGGGGCTAGGGGGTTCGGTTTCTTT
CASSVSPGARGFGFF
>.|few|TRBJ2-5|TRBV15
TGTGCCACCAGCAGAGTTGGGGGGACAAAGACCCAGTACTTC
CATSRVGGTKTQYF
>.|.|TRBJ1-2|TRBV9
TGTGCCAGCAGCTCTGACAGTCTCGGGTATGGCTACACCTTC
CASSSDSLGYGYTF
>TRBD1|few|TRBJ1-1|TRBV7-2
TGTGCCAGCAGCTTAGTAGCTCAGGGGGGCACTGAAGCTTTCTTT
CASSLVAQGGTEAFF